This T cell receptor (beta chain) came from a study of CD8 T cells in Susac syndrome. From blood CD8+ and CD4+ T cells, the TCR beta chain was sequenced. The TEMRA cells underwent FACS enrichment, while the CD8+ and CD4+ T cells underwent negative isolation. cDNA came from about 0.5 to 1 ug RNA primed by random hexamers. By means of immunoSEQ multiplex PCR, TCR beta CDR3 spanning 54 Vbeta and 13 Jbeta underwent amplification. Via MiXCR, TCRdb re-called the immunoSEQ multiplex PCR reads, giving one row per CDR3 protein. The sample contains about 66,000 distinct CDR3 sequences, about 94% of which appear only once. The count of this clonotype is one. V shed 1 base and J shed 2 bases, with 16 bases lying between them. This CDR3 comprises 16 residues. Germline CDR1 reads SGHNT; CDR2 reads YYREEE (reference sequence).

The gene calls are TRBV5-4 and TRBJ2-7; the D is unclear. The sequenced sample consisted of CD8+ T cells from PBMCs. The sequence was collected from a human donor with multiple sclerosis. The CDR3 loop is CASSLYTPGSTYEQYF. CDR3 DNA: TGTGCCAGCAGCTTGTACACCCCCGGGTCTACCTACGAGCAGTACTTC.